Presented here are 26 T cell receptor beta chains from one specimen sequenced in a study of beta chain bispecific antibodies for T cell cancers. General study findings and limits: Normal T cells contributed less of the targeted TRBV signal than the leukemia cells did.

TCRdb reprocessed the 5' RACE reads via MiXCR and lists one record per CDR3 protein. The profile covers some 20,000 distinct CDR3 sequences, with approximately 2.4% appearing a single time and approximately 29% taken by the ten largest. Either OKT3 anti-CD3 antibody or CD3/CD28 beads expanded T cells from blood mononuclear cells over roughly three days. For these TCRs, the target antigens are not known. The sample consisted of healthy donor T cells cultured with leukemia cells. These receptors were taken from a human donor in good health. Some clones in this sample may be carry-over from other donors' samples.

Relative to its sample, this clonotype is medium-sized. The V call is TRBV20-1, the J call TRBJ2-1; 10 bases are shared with TRBD2. Germline CDR1 and CDR2: DFQATT and SNEGSKA (reference sequence). The junction had 8 bases not matched to a gene; V was cut back by 2 bases and J by 7 bases. The CDR3 runs 15 residues. In DNA form, the CDR3 reads TGCAGTGCTAGACGTGAGCGGGGGGGTTTGAATGAGCAGTTCTTC. Translated: CSARRERGGLNEQFF.

This clonotype was observed many times. The chain employs TRBV19 and TRBJ2-1; 9 nucleotides line up with TRBD1. V lost 6 bases and J lost 1; bases outside the gene matches: 4. CDR3 length: 15 residues. Germline lookup yields CDR1 LNHDA and CDR2 SQIVND (reference sequence). The CDR3 coding sequence is TGTGCCAGTAGCCCCGGGACAGGGTCCTACAATGAGCAGTTCTTC. Amino acids: CASSPGTGSYNEQFF.

The V and J genes are TRBV3-1 and TRBJ2-3; tentative D call: TRBD2 (5 bases). Trimming left V 5 bases short and J 0 bases short, with 12 bases between. Germline values: CDR1 LGHDT, CDR2 YNNKEL (reference sequence). The CDR3 extends over 15 amino acids. CDR3 coding DNA: TGTGCCAGCAGCAAGGACTCCTTTAGCACAGATACGCAGTATTTT. This encodes CASSKDSFSTDTQYF.

This clonotype came up many times. The chain links TRBV4-2 to TRBJ2-5, with 8 bases aligning to TRBD2. This CDR3 region has 16 residues. The germline V gene has CDR1 LGHNA and CDR2 YNFKEQ. Trimming removed 0 bases from V and 2 bases from J; junction bases left unmatched: 5. This CDR3 is CASSQEVAGSQETQYF. DNA for the CDR3: TGTGCCAGCAGCCAAGAGGTAGCGGGGTCTCAAGAGACCCAGTACTTC.

In its sample, this clonotype was seen a few times. V usage is TRBV29-1 and J usage is TRBJ2-1, with no clear D. In germline, CDR1 is SQVTM, CDR2 ANQGSEA. Trimming shortened V by 4 bases and J by 8 bases, and 9 bases separated the two germline ends. The CDR3 covers 11 residues. CDR3 DNA: TGCAGCGTTGGTAACGGTGATGAGCAGTTCTTC. Translated: CSVGNGDEQFF.

This clonotype was picked up many times. V usage is TRBV12-3 or TRBV12-4 and J usage is TRBJ2-3; 7 bases map to TRBD2. The CDR3 is made up of 16 amino acids. Trimming cost V 2 bases and J 2 bases; bases outside gene matches: 7. The CDR3 DNA is TGTGCCAGCAGTTTAATTAGTAGCGGGTCCACAGATACGCAGTATTTT. It specifies CASSLISSGSTDTQYF.

This clonotype was seen many times. The chain recombines TRBV11-2 with TRBJ2-2, with no clear D. V lost 0 bases and J 6 bases, leaving 5 bases between the germline ends. CDR3 length equals 13 residues. The germline V gene encodes CDR1 SGHAT and CDR2 FQNNGV. The CDR3 reads CASSLDWSGELFF. The CDR3 nucleotides are TGTGCCAGCAGCTTAGATTGGTCCGGGGAGCTGTTTTTT.

This clonotype was detected ten times or more. V gene TRBV20-1 combines with J gene TRBJ1-5; 8 nucleotides line up with TRBD1. The CDR3 is made up of 13 amino acids. Looked up from germline, CDR1 is DFQATT and CDR2 is SNEGSKA (reference sequence). V lost 6 bases and J lost 4; bases outside the gene matches: 5. CDR3 loop: CSAHRGVNQPQHF. The CDR3 DNA is TGCAGTGCCCACAGGGGGGTGAATCAGCCCCAGCATTTT.

There are many counts of this clonotype. The chain has TRBV18 and TRBJ2-5, with D unclear. This CDR3 is 16 amino acids long. Germline V gene lookup returns CDR1 KGHSH and CDR2 LQKENI. Trimming took 0 bases from V and 4 from J, leaving 15 bases between them. The DNA for the CDR3 is TGTGCCAGCTCACCACCCCTCTTAGACGTCAGAGAGACCCAGTACTTC. Its translation: CASSPPLLDVRETQYF.

Ten or more counts support this clonotype. V and J are TRBV27 and TRBJ1-4; the D gene is possibly TRBD1 (5 bases). CDR1 and CDR2 from the germline V gene are MNHEY and SMNVEV (reference sequence). V lost 2 bases to trimming and J lost 2 bases, with 18 bases between them. The CDR3 covers 18 residues. As DNA, the CDR3 is TGTGCCAGCAGTTTAGGTTACAGGCCGGCGACCACTAATGAAAAACTGTTTTTT. It codes for CASSLGYRPATTNEKLFF.

This clonotype was counted many times. The V gene is TRBV9, the J gene TRBJ2-7; D is undetermined. The ends were cut back, 3 bases at V and 0 bases at J, with 10 bases in the middle. From germline, CDR1 is SGDLS and CDR2 YYNGEE. CDR3 length: 14 amino acids. The CDR3 DNA follows: TGTGCCAGCAGCGCGGCGGACGGCTCCTACGAGCAGTACTTC. Translated: CASSAADGSYEQYF.

This clonotype was seen many times. The genes are TRBV4-1 and TRBJ1-1; no definite D call. V dropped 4 bases and J dropped 0 bases, with 9 bases sitting between them. Germline CDR1 is MGHRA and CDR2 is YSYEKL. The CDR3 runs 14 residues. The CDR3 loop reads CASSRIGVNTEAFF. The CDR3 nucleotides read TGCGCCAGCAGCCGAATCGGTGTGAACACTGAAGCTTTCTTT.

A few counts support this clonotype. The J gene is TRBJ1-3, the V gene TRBV19; D remains ambiguous. With 8 bases removed from V and 0 bases from J, the gap between germline ends came to 14 bases. Germline assignment: CDR1 LNHDA and CDR2 SQIVND (reference sequence). This CDR3 has 15 residues. The CDR3 nucleotides read TGTGCCAGTCACCACATTTCGAGCTCTGGAAACACCATATATTTT. The encoded protein is CASHHISSSGNTIYF.

This clonotype was counted at least ten times. The chain is built from TRBV19 and TRBJ2-1; 7 bases match TRBD2. The length of the CDR3 is 14 residues. Germline V gives CDR1 LNHDA, CDR2 SQIVND (reference sequence). V shed 5 bases, J shed 4 bases, and the junction held 5 bases outside the gene matches. Here the CDR3 DNA reads TGTGCCAGTAGTCCCTGGGGGGGTTACAATGAGCAGTTCTTC. Its translation: CASSPWGGYNEQFF.

The table lists this clonotype with many counts. The DNA for the CDR3 is TGTGCCATCAGTGAGTTGTCTAGCGGGGAGGATGAGCAGTTCTTC. It yields the protein CAISELSSGEDEQFF. The chain links TRBV10-3 to TRBJ2-1; 9 bases fit TRBD2. After removal of 1 base from V and 8 bases from J, the junction contained 6 bases not matched to a gene. The CDR3 covers 15 residues. Germline-derived CDR1 and CDR2 are ENHRY and SYGVKD.

This clonotype was seen ten or more times. The rearrangement joins TRBV7-9 to TRBJ2-7, with TRBD2 identical over 12 bases. Trimming removed 4 bases from V and 3 bases from J; junction bases left unmatched: 4. The CDR3 runs 15 residues. Germline V gene sequence: CDR1 SEHNR, CDR2 FQNEAQ (reference sequence). CDR3 in amino acids: CASSSLAGGSYEQYF. The CDR3 DNA follows: TGTGCCAGCAGCTCGCTAGCGGGGGGGAGCTACGAGCAGTACTTC.

CDR3 bases: TGTGCCAGCAGCTTCCGGCCCTCAGATACGCAGTATTTT. This gives the protein CASSFRPSDTQYF. This chain joins TRBV28 and TRBJ2-3; the D is unclear. CDR3 size: 13 residues. Trimming removed 6 bases from V and 4 bases from J, with 11 bases in between. Germline CDR1 MDHEN, CDR2 SYDVKM.

This clonotype occurred a few times. V gene TRBV29-1 combines with J gene TRBJ1-1; the D gene is possibly TRBD1 (6 bases). V lost 6 bases and J lost 5, with 19 bases in between. CDR3 length: 14 amino acids. Germline CDR1 SQVTM, CDR2 ANQGSEA. This chain's CDR3 is CSVGGGGGITEAFF. CDR3 bases: TGCAGCGTGGGCGGAGGGGGTGGAATTACTGAAGCTTTCTTT.

This clonotype was observed many times. CDR3 residues: CASSEPTTGTDTQYF. CDR3 nucleotide sequence: TGTGCCAGCAGTGAACCTACCACAGGCACAGATACGCAGTATTTT. The chain joins TRBV2 to TRBJ2-3, with unresolved D. Trimming removed 2 bases at V and 1 base at J, with 10 bases between. The CDR3 is made up of 15 amino acids. The germline V gene has CDR1 SNHLY and CDR2 FYNNEI. Drawing the rest from reference TRBV2 and TRBJ2-3, the complete variable domain is EPEVTQTPSHQVTQMGQEVILRCVPISNHLYFYWYRQILGQKVEFLVSFYNNEISEKSEIFDDQFSVERPDGSNFTLKIRSTKLEDSAMYFCASSEPTTGTDTQYFGPGTRLTVL.

In this sample, this clonotype turned up many times. This chain uses TRBV28 with TRBJ1-1; D not resolved. V was shortened by 7 bases and J by 1 base, with 7 bases between the two germline ends. CDR1 is MDHEN, CDR2 SYDVKM, per germline. The CDR3 has 12 residues. The CDR3 region has the DNA TGTGCCAGCAATTGGCAGAACACTGAAGCTTTCTTT. Translating it yields CASNWQNTEAFF.

A few counts support this clonotype. This chain uses TRBV28 with TRBJ1-2; 8 bases match TRBD1. V trimming: 3 bases; J trimming: 8 bases; junction bases outside the gene matches: 8. The germline CDR1 and CDR2 sequences are MDHEN and SYDVKM. This CDR3 contains 14 residues. The CDR3 sequence is CASSLETGVGGYTF. Here the CDR3 DNA reads TGTGCCAGCAGTTTGGAGACAGGGGTAGGGGGCTACACCTTC.

The table lists this clonotype with a few counts. The chain recombines TRBV7-9 with TRBJ2-7; unclear D gene. Germline V gene data show CDR1 as SEHNR and CDR2 as FQNEAQ (reference sequence). V gave up 8 bases and J gave up 1 base, with 6 bases separating them. The CDR3 covers 11 residues. CDR3 region: CASAESYEQYF. In DNA form, the CDR3 reads TGTGCCAGCGCGGAGTCCTACGAGCAGTACTTC.

This clonotype was counted at least ten times. This chain uses TRBV5-1 with TRBJ1-1, with a tentative D call TRBD1 (6 bases). Trimming took off 4 bases at V and 0 bases at J, with 10 bases between the two ends. The CDR3 loop spans 14 amino acids. Germline lookup yields CDR1 SGHRS and CDR2 YFSETQ. The DNA of the CDR3 is TGCGCCAGCAGCAGGGACATGATGAACACTGAAGCTTTCTTT. It translates to CASSRDMMNTEAFF.

This clonotype was observed at least ten times. J is TRBJ2-3 and V is TRBV27, with 9 bases that match TRBD1. CDR3 length: 16 amino acids. Germline trimming cut 0 bases from V and 3 bases from J; bases unmatched to any gene: 4. CDR1 is MNHEY and CDR2 is SMNVEV in the germline V gene (reference sequence). CDR3 sequence (DNA): TGTGCCAGCAGTTTATCGACAGGGGGATGGACAGATACGCAGTATTTT. Translating it yields CASSLSTGGWTDTQYF.

This clonotype has a count of ten or more. This chain joins TRBV29-1 and TRBJ2-5; 7 nucleotides match TRBD2. CDR3 length: 15 amino acids. Germline V gene sequence: CDR1 SQVTM, CDR2 ANQGSEA. V lost 3 bases, J lost 1 base, and 8 bases stayed unmatched. The DNA of the CDR3 is TGCAGCGTTGATCCTAGCGGTGGGCTCCAAGAGACCCAGTACTTC. This encodes CSVDPSGGLQETQYF.

This clonotype was recorded at least ten times. This chain connects TRBV20-1 to TRBJ2-7; 12 bases agree with TRBD1. CDR1 is DFQATT, CDR2 SNEGSKA, per germline (reference sequence). With 5 bases clipped from V and 6 bases from J, the junction kept 5 bases outside the gene matches. This CDR3 comprises 13 residues. The CDR3 sequence: CSAGGTGGFEQYF. CDR3 nucleotide sequence: TGCAGTGCTGGGGGGACAGGGGGCTTCGAGCAGTACTTC.